A single sample is the source of the 8 T cell receptor beta chains below, sequenced in a study of blood T cell repertoires in COVID-19. Here immunoSEQ multiplex PCR was the method, and the copy in TCRdb shows in-frame clones only, minus some. The repertoire holds 200,000 or so clones, with 80% to 85% as singletons. The specimen sequenced was peripheral blood. These receptor sequences come from an older woman who had recovered from COVID-19.

The J gene is TRBJ2-1, the V gene TRBV4-1; D gene ambiguous. Germline CDR1 reads MGHRA; CDR2 reads YSYEKL. Trimming took off 4 bases at V and 5 bases at J, with 15 bases between the two ends. The CDR3 totals 15 residues. CDR3 region: CASSPLLTPDNEQFF. CDR3 DNA: TGCGCCAGCAGCCCGTTATTGACACCAGACAATGAGCAGTTCTTC.

The gene calls are TRBV7-3 and TRBJ1-4; possibly TRBD1 for D (5 bases). This CDR3 contains 16 residues. CDR1 and CDR2 (germline): SGHTA, FQGTGA. Deletions cut 5 bases from V and 7 bases from J, with 20 bases between. CDR3 amino acids: CASSPEGGRAAEKLFF. As DNA, the CDR3 is TGTGCCAGCAGCCCGGAGGGCGGCAGGGCGGCTGAAAAACTGTTTTTT.

V usage is TRBV7-3 and J usage is TRBJ1-6; 9 bases align to TRBD1. The CDR3 length is 15 residues. Germline V gives CDR1 SGHTA, CDR2 FQGTGA. V lost 2 bases and J lost 7; bases outside the gene matches: 3. The CDR3 loop reads CASSLLGQGNSPLHF. For the CDR3, the DNA is TGTGCCAGCAGCTTACTCGGACAGGGGAATTCACCCCTCCACTTT.

Only one count was recorded for this clone. V and J are TRBV18 and TRBJ2-7; a weak D match, TRBD1 (6 bases). Trimming pared 6 bases from V and 7 bases from J, leaving 19 bases between. The CDR3 is 14 residues long. Germline lookup yields CDR1 KGHSH and CDR2 LQKENI. Here the CDR3 reads CASSLIPGAEEQYF. CDR3 DNA sequence: TGTGCCAGCTCCCTTATCCCAGGGGCGGAGGAGCAGTACTTC.

The V and J genes are TRBV15 and TRBJ2-1; TRBD2 matches 8 bases. The V and J ends lost 1 base and 3 bases, in that order; junction bases with no gene match: 8. The germline V gene encodes CDR1 LNHNV and CDR2 YYDKDF (reference sequence). The CDR3 loop spans 17 amino acids. The CDR3 nucleotides read TGTGCCACCAGCAGAGGGGCCGGGACTAGAAACTACAATGAGCAGTTCTTC. Protein: CATSRGAGTRNYNEQFF.

This chain joins TRBV7-2 and TRBJ1-1; D call uncertain. Trimming removed 1 base from V and 2 bases from J, with 5 bases in between. This CDR3 comprises 13 residues. Germline V gene data show CDR1 as SGHTA and CDR2 as FQGNSA. DNA of the CDR3: TGTGCCAGCAGCTTAGTAGAAAACACTGAAGCTTTCTTT. It is translated as CASSLVENTEAFF.

This clone was counted once. The rearrangement joins TRBV7-9 to TRBJ2-1, with D tentatively TRBD1 (5 bases). Germline CDR1 reads SEHNR; CDR2 reads FQNEAQ (reference sequence). The length of the CDR3 is 12 residues. Deletions cut 3 bases from V and 6 bases from J, with 6 bases between. Here the CDR3 reads CASSFDSNEQFF. For the CDR3, the DNA is TGTGCCAGCAGCTTTGACAGCAATGAGCAGTTCTTC.

The chain is built from TRBV18 and TRBJ2-7; TRBD1 is a possible D gene (5 bases). The CDR3 sequence is 14 residues long. The ends were cut back, 3 bases at V and 4 bases at J, with 13 bases in the middle. The germline CDR1 and CDR2 sequences are KGHSH and LQKENI. The CDR3 coding sequence is TGTGCCAGCTCACCGGGGCCAGTTGGGTACGAGCAGTACTTC. Translation: CASSPGPVGYEQYF.